Following are 20 T cell receptor beta chains from one sample sequenced in a study of cytomegalovirus exposure and HLA in healthy donors. Both 60 Vbeta primers and 13 Jbeta primers went into the PCR. Method: immunoSEQ multiplex PCR; TCRdb's copy keeps in-frame clones and lacks some. The sample has over 45,000 clones. The sequenced material came from PBMCs. These receptors all come from a woman younger than 35 in good health and CMV-seronegative.

This sequence joins TRBV14 and TRBJ2-2, with TRBD1 as a possible D gene (6 bases). The V gene lost 2 bases and the J gene lost 8 bases, with 9 bases spanning the gap. CDR1 is SGHDN and CDR2 is FVKESK in the germline V gene. CDR3 length: 13 amino acids. This CDR3 reads CASSQSRGGELFF. The CDR3 DNA follows: TGTGCCAGCAGCCAATCCAGGGGTGGGGAGCTGTTTTTT.

The chain links TRBV6-5 to TRBJ1-6; D is unresolved. Germline CDR1 reads MNHEY; CDR2 reads SVGAGI. This CDR3 has 14 amino acids. V was shortened by 5 bases and J by 7 bases, with 12 bases between the two germline ends. In DNA, the CDR3 is TGTGCCAGCAGTCGGAGGGCAGAGAATTCACCCCTCCACTTT. It encodes CASSRRAENSPLHF.

This chain connects TRBV29-1 to TRBJ2-6; 10 bases are shared with TRBD2. V gave up 5 bases and J gave up 4 bases; unmatched junction bases: 8. The CDR3 consists of 16 residues. Germline-derived CDR1 and CDR2 are SQVTM and ANQGSEA. This chain's CDR3 is CSVLAGETLGANVLTF. The CDR3, as DNA: TGCAGCGTTCTAGCGGGAGAGACGTTAGGGGCCAACGTCCTGACTTTC.

This sequence joins TRBV7-9 and TRBJ2-7; D possibly corresponds to TRBD2 (5 bases). In germline, CDR1 is SEHNR, CDR2 FQNEAQ (reference sequence). Trimming left V 1 base short and J 2 bases short, with 15 bases between. The CDR3 has 16 residues. The CDR3 coding sequence is TGTGCCAGCAGCTTAGTTCAGGCGGGCGGAGCCTACGAGCAGTACTTC. Protein: CASSLVQAGGAYEQYF.

The chain couples TRBV9 to TRBJ1-1; the D is unclear. The germline V gene encodes CDR1 SGDLS and CDR2 YYNGEE. There are 12 residues in the CDR3. The V end lost 0 bases, the J end lost 8 bases, and 8 bases lay between the germline ends. The CDR3 bases are TGTGCCAGCAGCGTAGTCGGGAGAGAAGCTTTCTTT. Translation gives CASSVVGREAFF.

The chain is built from TRBV18 and TRBJ1-2, with TRBD1 identical over 9 bases. The CDR3 is 15 amino acids. Trimming removed 3 bases from V and 6 bases from J; junction bases left unmatched: 8. The germline gives CDR1 KGHSH, CDR2 LQKENI. This chain's CDR3 is CASSPDRGHMDGYTF. DNA for the CDR3: TGTGCCAGCTCACCGGACAGGGGCCATATGGATGGCTACACCTTC.

The CDR3 DNA reads TGCGCCAGCAGCGACCCGGGAGATACGCAGTATTTT. Its protein is CASSDPGDTQYF. The V gene is TRBV5-1, the J gene TRBJ2-3; no firm D call. Germline lookup yields CDR1 SGHRS and CDR2 YFSETQ. Trimming pared 4 bases from V and 5 bases from J, leaving 8 bases between. The CDR3 contains 12 residues.

The gene calls are TRBV29-1 and TRBJ1-6; 11 nucleotides line up with TRBD1. The CDR3 has 13 amino acids. Germline-derived CDR1 and CDR2 are SQVTM and ANQGSEA. Trimming removed 7 bases from V and 9 bases from J; junction bases left unmatched: 5. The CDR3 nucleotides read TGCAGCGCCACCGGGACAGGGGGTTCACCCCTCCACTTT. This translates into CSATGTGGSPLHF.

In nucleotides, the CDR3 is TGCGCCAGCAGCTGGACAGGGGTGAATGAGCAGTTCTTC. Protein: CASSWTGVNEQFF. The chain recombines TRBV5-1 with TRBJ2-1, with TRBD1 matching 9 bases. Germline V CDR1 and CDR2: SGHRS, YFSETQ. The CDR3 spans 13 residues. The V and J ends lost 3 bases and 7 bases, in that order; junction bases with no gene match: 2.

This rearrangement joins TRBV6-1 to TRBJ1-5; D is unresolved. Germline CDR1 reads MNHNS; CDR2 reads SASEGT. V was trimmed by 8 bases and J by 2 bases, leaving 13 bases between them. This CDR3 is built from 14 residues. CDR3 in amino acids: CASSLRVGNQPQHF. The CDR3 DNA sequence: TGTGCCAGCTCCCTCCGGGTGGGCAATCAGCCCCAGCATTTT.

V is TRBV6-5 and J is TRBJ2-7, with 11 bases fitting TRBD1. The CDR3 is made up of 15 amino acids. CDR1 and CDR2 (germline): MNHEY, SVGAGI. Unmatched junction bases numbered 1, after V lost 0 bases and J lost 3 bases. CDR3 sequence (DNA): TGTGCCAGCAGTTACTCGGGGACAGGGGGCTACGAGCAGTACTTC. Translating gives CASSYSGTGGYEQYF.

The rearrangement joins TRBV20-1 to TRBJ1-4, with D unclear. V was clipped by 0 bases and J by 14 bases, with 10 bases between them. The CDR3 contains 11 residues. Germline loops: CDR1 DFQATT, CDR2 SNEGSKA (reference sequence). The CDR3 region has the DNA TGCAGTGCTAGAGATCGCCCGGGGCTGTTTTTT. Translating gives CSARDRPGLFF.

J is TRBJ2-2 and V is TRBV5-1; D remains unclear. V was cut by 6 bases and J by 3 bases, with 18 bases left in between. Germline values: CDR1 SGHRS, CDR2 YFSETQ. The length of the CDR3 is 16 residues. CDR3 nucleotide sequence: TGCGCCAGCACCCTACGAGAGAGCCTAGACACCGGGGAGCTGTTTTTT. Its translation: CASTLRESLDTGELFF.

The rearrangement joins TRBV9 to TRBJ2-1; TRBD1 might be the D (6 bases). V shed 4 bases and J shed 10 bases, with 9 bases lying between them. Per the germline V gene, CDR1 is SGDLS and CDR2 is YYNGEE. The length of the CDR3 is 11 residues. The CDR3, as DNA: TGTGCCAGCAGCCAGGGGTTGGAGCAGTTCTTC. Translated, it gives CASSQGLEQFF.

V and J are TRBV18 and TRBJ1-4, with 7 bases that match TRBD1. Germline lookup yields CDR1 KGHSH and CDR2 LQKENI. The CDR3 consists of 14 residues. The J segment lost 8 bases and the V segment lost 3 bases, leaving 6 bases of the junction unmatched. The CDR3 DNA sequence: TGTGCCAGCTCACCGACAGGGAGCGAAGAAAAACTGTTTTTT. As protein: CASSPTGSEEKLFF.

The chain links TRBV5-6 to TRBJ2-2; no reliable D call. V shed 0 bases and J shed 7 bases, with 7 bases lying between them. Germline lookup yields CDR1 SGHDT and CDR2 YYEEEE. The CDR3 length is 13 residues. The CDR3 DNA reads as TGTGCCAGCAGCTTGGTTGACAACGGGGAGCTGTTTTTT. This encodes CASSLVDNGELFF.

This chain joins TRBV5-1 and TRBJ1-5; a weak D match, TRBD1 (6 bases). Per the germline V gene, CDR1 is SGHRS and CDR2 is YFSETQ. The V gene lost 0 bases and the J gene lost 5 bases, with 6 bases spanning the gap. This CDR3 contains 13 residues. In nucleotides, the CDR3 is TGCGCCAGCAGCTTGGGACAGGATCAGCCCCAGCATTTT. It is translated as CASSLGQDQPQHF.

The chain is built from TRBV4-2 and TRBJ1-6; D unclear. V lost 0 bases to trimming and J lost 8 bases, with 14 bases between them. Germline CDR1 reads LGHNA; CDR2 reads YNFKEQ. There are 16 residues in the CDR3. The CDR3 region has the DNA TGTGCCAGCAGCCAAGAGTATCCAGGATTGGATTCACCCCTCCACTTT. Residues: CASSQEYPGLDSPLHF.

The chain uses TRBV7-2 and TRBJ2-2, with TRBD2 matching over 9 bases. This CDR3 spans 16 amino acids. Trimming cost V 5 bases and J 6 bases; bases outside gene matches: 10. Germline lookup yields CDR1 SGHTA and CDR2 FQGNSA. The CDR3 DNA reads as TGTGCCAGCAGCGGGGTCCGCGGGGGGGCTGCCGGGGAGCTGTTTTTT. Translation gives CASSGVRGGAAGELFF.

The rearrangement joins TRBV13 to TRBJ2-3; 9 bases match TRBD1. J was trimmed by 1 base and V by 5 bases; bases with no gene match: 13. The CDR3 has 18 amino acids. The germline V gene has CDR1 PRHDT and CDR2 FYEKMQ (reference sequence). Here the CDR3 reads CASSRPRSTGGGTDTQYF. The CDR3 DNA sequence: TGTGCCAGCAGCCGTCCACGTAGTACAGGGGGCGGCACAGATACGCAGTATTTT.